The subject of this entry is one T cell receptor (beta chain). These data are taken from a study of cytomegalovirus exposure and HLA in healthy donors. With 0 bases removed from V and 3 bases from J, the gap between germline ends came to 11 bases. This CDR3 region has 14 residues. In germline, CDR1 is SQVTM, CDR2 ANQGSEA. 60 Vbeta and 13 Jbeta primers were used in PCR. Clones were sequenced by immunoSEQ multiplex PCR, and TCRdb holds only the in-frame ones, with some missing. The repertoire holds 200,000 to 250,000 clones, about 81% seen once, with 4.5% to 6% in the top ten. The sample comprised PBMCs. The sequence came from a woman in her forties in good health and CMV-seropositive. The J gene is TRBJ1-2, the V gene TRBV29-1; D remains unclear. DNA of the CDR3: TGCAGCGTTGAAGATCATCAGATTGACTATGGCTACACCTTC. It is translated as CSVEDHQIDYGYTF. Based on the CDR3 plus reference TRBV29-1 and TRBJ1-2, the full variable domain is SAVISQKPSRDICQRGTSLTIQCQVDSQVTMMFWYRQQPGQSLTLIATANQGSEATYESGFVIDKFPISRPNLTFSTLTVSNMSPEDSSIYLCSVEDHQIDYGYTFGSGTRLTVV.